This record looks at one T cell receptor (beta chain) sequence and its context. The antigen remains undetermined. The germline V gene has CDR1 SGHRS and CDR2 YFSETQ. The CDR3 consists of 20 residues. J was trimmed by 5 bases and V by 4 bases; bases with no gene match: 15. The sample comes from a study of cytomegalovirus exposure and HLA in healthy donors. The primer mix had 60 Vbeta and 13 Jbeta primers. Method: immunoSEQ multiplex PCR; TCRdb's copy keeps in-frame clones and lacks some. The sample holds 250,000 to 300,000 clones; around nine tenths are singletons and the top ten take approximately 1.5%. General study findings and limits: As a later analysis revealed, the rate of TCR association differed by HLA locus, with DRB1 most and HLA-C fewest. The likely explanation for a cluster of highly shared sequence variants was sequencing artifact.

Input material: PBMCs. This chain links TRBV5-1 with TRBJ2-1; TRBD2 agrees at 16 bases. This receptor was obtained from a girl under 10 years old in good health and CMV-seronegative. CDR3 nucleotides: TGCGCCAGCAGCGGTGGGTCGGGACTAGCGGGAGGGCAGACCCACAATGAGCAGTTCTTC. Translation: CASSGGSGLAGGQTHNEQFF.